This T cell receptor beta chain comes out of a study of OX40 agonist ivuxolimab in advanced cancers. On the study more broadly: Enrolled patients in dose escalation had cancers that were hepatocellular carcinoma, melanoma, renal cell or head and neck cancer. Regarding the study as a whole: Dose levels from 0.1 to 3.0 mg/kg saw CD4+ and CD8+ blood T cells expand clonally by week 6.

Generated by immunoSEQ multiplex PCR, the TCRdb table keeps only in-frame clones and is missing some. The data show about 66,000 clones, 83% seen once. Germline CDR1 and CDR2: GTSNPN and SVGIG (reference sequence). The CDR3 contains 12 residues. V lost 2 bases to trimming and J lost 9 bases; unmatched junction nucleotides: 6. A remark on this clone: As yet, its antigen is unknown.

The receptor was derived from an adult with an advanced solid tumor such as melanoma, head and neck, liver or kidney cancer. The V call is TRBV30, the J call TRBJ1-2, with 7 bases aligning to TRBD1. This specimen consisted of CD4+ or CD8+ T cells sorted from blood, obtained in a trial of the OX40 agonist ivuxolimab. The CDR3 sequence is CAWSSGTARYTF. The CDR3 region has the DNA TGTGCCTGGAGTTCCGGGACAGCTCGCTACACCTTC.